These 7 T cell receptor beta chains came from one sample sequenced in a study of shared clonotypes between healthy human individuals. The method was immunoSEQ multiplex PCR; TCRdb's version includes in-frame clones alone and lacks a portion of them. The sample has 1.4 million or so clones, 98% seen once. The material sequenced was naive CD4+ T cells sorted from blood. Subset meaning: CD45RA+ positively selected. These receptors originate from a man aged 30-40 years in good health.

The CDR3 reads CASSPSNVPYEQYF. CDR3 DNA sequence: TGCGCCAGCAGCCCTTCGAACGTTCCCTACGAGCAGTACTTC. The chain couples TRBV5-1 to TRBJ2-7, with D unclear. The CDR3 runs to 14 residues. Trimming removed 4 bases from V and 2 bases from J, with 13 bases in between. Germline CDR1 SGHRS, CDR2 YFSETQ.

Notes on this clone: The same CDR3 can be traced to other DNA sequences in this sample. This chain links TRBV20-1 with TRBJ2-5; D uncertain. Trimming left V 3 bases short and J 5 bases short, with 7 bases between. The length of the CDR3 is 11 residues. Germline-derived CDR1 and CDR2 are DFQATT and SNEGSKA (reference sequence). CDR3 sequence (DNA): TGCAGTGCTAGGAAGGTGGAGACCCAGTACTTC. This codes for CSARKVETQYF.

This chain connects TRBV27 to TRBJ2-7; a possible D gene is TRBD2 (6 bases). The germline CDR1 and CDR2 sequences are MNHEY and SMNVEV (reference sequence). The V gene lost 3 bases and the J gene lost 2 bases, with 14 bases spanning the gap. The CDR3 has 15 amino acids. The CDR3 loop is CASSLASVGTYEQYF. The CDR3 DNA sequence: TGTGCCAGCAGTTTGGCTAGCGTGGGTACCTACGAGCAGTACTTC.

The chain combines TRBV7-9 with TRBJ2-7, with D perhaps matching TRBD2 (5 bases). Trimming left V 1 base short and J 5 bases short, with 12 bases between. The CDR3 totals 14 residues. Germline V lookup: CDR1 SEHNR, CDR2 FQNEAQ (reference sequence). The CDR3 loop is CASSLGSDGDEQYF. CDR3 DNA: TGTGCCAGCAGCTTAGGGTCCGACGGGGACGAGCAGTACTTC.

V usage is TRBV15 and J usage is TRBJ2-7; D is unclear. V dropped 1 base and J dropped 0 bases, with 10 bases sitting between them. CDR1 is LNHNV and CDR2 is YYDKDF in the germline V gene (reference sequence). The CDR3 runs to 15 residues. The CDR3 loop is CATSRGRIGSYEQYF. CDR3 DNA: TGTGCCACCAGCAGAGGACGAATAGGCTCCTACGAGCAGTACTTC.

The chain couples TRBV10-2 to TRBJ2-1; 11 nucleotides line up with TRBD2. Looked up from germline, CDR1 is WSHSY and CDR2 is SAAADI. V shed 6 bases, J shed 1 base, and the junction held 11 bases outside the gene matches. There are 18 residues in the CDR3. The CDR3 DNA follows: TGCGCCAGCAGAGAGAAAACTAGCGGGGGCTTATCCTACAATGAGCAGTTCTTC. It encodes CASREKTSGGLSYNEQFF.

Regarding this clone: This sample includes further DNA sequences coding for the same CDR3. V gene TRBV7-6 combines with J gene TRBJ1-2, with 7 bases identical to TRBD1. V shed 1 base and J 8 bases; nucleotides not matched to a gene: 1. The CDR3 extends over 12 amino acids. CDR1 SGHVS and CDR2 FNYEAQ come from the germline V gene. CDR3 in DNA: TGTGCCAGCAGCTTAGGGACAGGAGGCTACACCTTC. Encoded protein: CASSLGTGGYTF.